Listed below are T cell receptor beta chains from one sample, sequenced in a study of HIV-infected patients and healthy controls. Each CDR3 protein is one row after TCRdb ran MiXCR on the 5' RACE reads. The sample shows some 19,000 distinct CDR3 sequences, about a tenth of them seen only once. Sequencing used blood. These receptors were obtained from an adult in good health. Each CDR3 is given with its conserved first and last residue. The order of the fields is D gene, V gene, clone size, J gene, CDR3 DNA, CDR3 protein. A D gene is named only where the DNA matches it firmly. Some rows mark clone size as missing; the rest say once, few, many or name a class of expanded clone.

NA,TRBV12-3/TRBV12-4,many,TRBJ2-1,TGTGCCAGCAGCCAGGGGGGGCAGGGTGGTGAGCAGTTCTTC,CASSQGGQGGEQFF
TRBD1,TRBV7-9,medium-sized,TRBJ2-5,TGTGCCAGCAGCTCATCAGGGACAGGGGATTTCGAGACCCAGTACTTC,CASSSSGTGDFETQYF
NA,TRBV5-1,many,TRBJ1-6,TGCGCCAGCAGCCGGACCAACCCAGGGGATGATTCACCCCTCCACTTT,CASSRTNPGDDSPLHF
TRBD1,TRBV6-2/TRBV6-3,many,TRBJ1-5,TGTGCCAGCAGTTCCATACAGGGGCGAGGCAATCAGCCCCAGCATTTT,CASSSIQGRGNQPQHF
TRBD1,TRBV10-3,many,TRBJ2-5,TGTGCCATCAACGGGCAGGGGGCCGAGGAGACCCAGTACTTC,CAINGQGAEETQYF
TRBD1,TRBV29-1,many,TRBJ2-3,TGCAGCGTTGAGGAACAGGGGGCGGATACGCAGTATTTT,CSVEEQGADTQYF
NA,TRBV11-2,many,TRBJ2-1,TGTGCCAGCAGCCAGACGAGGATCTCAAGCTCCTACAATGAGCAGTTCTTC,CASSQTRISSSYNEQFF
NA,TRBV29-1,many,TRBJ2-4,TGCAGCGTTGAAGGGCAGGGAGGAAACAGAGAGGTGAACATTCAGTACTTC,CSVEGQGGNREVNIQYF
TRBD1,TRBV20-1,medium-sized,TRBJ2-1,TGCAGTGCTAGAATGGGACAGAAGCAGTTCTTC,CSARMGQKQFF
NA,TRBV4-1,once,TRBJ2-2,TGCGCCAGCAGCCAAGTGCCGGGAGCCGACACCGGGGAGCTGTTTTTT,CASSQVPGADTGELFF
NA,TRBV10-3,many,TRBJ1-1,TGTGCCATCAGTGAGTCGGGAGCGAAAAGGGCTGAAGCTTTCTTT,CAISESGAKRAEAFF
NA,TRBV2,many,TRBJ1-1,TGTGCCAGCAGTGAAGGACAGGAAGCTTTCTTT,CASSEGQEAFF
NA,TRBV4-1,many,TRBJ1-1,TGCGCCAGCAGCACCTACACGGACATTGAAGCTTTCTTT,CASSTYTDIEAFF
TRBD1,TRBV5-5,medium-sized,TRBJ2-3,TGTGCCAGCATCCTGGGACAGGGGCCCACAGATACGCAGTATTTT,CASILGQGPTDTQYF
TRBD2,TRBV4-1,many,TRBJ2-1,TGCGCCAGCAGCCAAGAACGACTAGCGGGAGCCAATGAGCAGTTCTTC,CASSQERLAGANEQFF
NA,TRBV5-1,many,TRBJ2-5,TGCGCCAGCAGCTCTGGTTCTGCGGAGACCCAGTACTTC,CASSSGSAETQYF
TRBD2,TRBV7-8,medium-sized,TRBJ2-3,TGTGCCAGCAGCTTTGCTAGCGGGAGACCCGCAGATACGCAGTATTTT,CASSFASGRPADTQYF
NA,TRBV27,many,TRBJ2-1,TGTGCCAGCAGTCTAACCGGGACCAACCACATTGAGCAGTTCTTC,CASSLTGTNHIEQFF
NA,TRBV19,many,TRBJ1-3,TGTGCCAGTACGGTTGGAAACACCATATATTTT,CASTVGNTIYF
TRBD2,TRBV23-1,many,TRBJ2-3,TGCGCGGGAGGAGGGGAGGGAAACACAGATACGCAGTATTTT,CAGGGEGNTDTQYF
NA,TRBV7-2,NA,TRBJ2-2,TGTGCCAGCAGCACAGAACCTCCTCCAGCCGGGGAGCTGTTTTTT,CASSTEPPPAGELFF
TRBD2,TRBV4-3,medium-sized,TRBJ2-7,TGCGCCAGCAGCCCGGGACTAGCCCTCGAGCAGTACTTC,CASSPGLALEQYF
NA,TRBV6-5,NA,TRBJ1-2,TGTGCCAGCAAGAGGGGGGACTATGGCTACACCTTC,CASKRGDYGYTF
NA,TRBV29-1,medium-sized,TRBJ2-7,TGCAGCGCCGTGGGGGCAGGATACGAGCAGTACTTC,CSAVGAGYEQYF
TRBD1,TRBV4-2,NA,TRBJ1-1,TGTGCCAGCAGCCAACCCGGACAGGGGGCGGTGGCTGAAGCTTTCTTT,CASSQPGQGAVAEAFF
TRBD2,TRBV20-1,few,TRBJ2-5,TGCAGTGCTATAGCGGGAGGGCCCGGAGAGACCCAGTACTTC,CSAIAGGPGETQYF
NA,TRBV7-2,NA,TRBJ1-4,TGTGCCAGCAGCCCACAGGGATCTAATGAAAAACTGTTTTTT,CASSPQGSNEKLFF
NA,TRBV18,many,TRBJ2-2,TGTGCCAGCTCACCACGATCAGGGGCGACCCACACCGGGGAGCTGTTTTTT,CASSPRSGATHTGELFF
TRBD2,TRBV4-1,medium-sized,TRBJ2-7,TGCGCCAGCAGCCGACTACTAGCGGGAGGTTACGAGCAGTACTTC,CASSRLLAGGYEQYF
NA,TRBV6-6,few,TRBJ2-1,TGTGCCAGCAGTTACTCATCCGCGGGATACAATGAGCAGTTCTTC,CASSYSSAGYNEQFF
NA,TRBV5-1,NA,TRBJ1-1,TGCGCCAGCAGCTTCCGGGACGGTGAAGCTTTCTTT,CASSFRDGEAFF
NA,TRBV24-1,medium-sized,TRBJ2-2,TGTGCCACCCGGGTCTTCGGGGAGCTGTTTTTT,CATRVFGELFF
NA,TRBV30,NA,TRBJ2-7,TGTGCCTGGGAGGGGAATCACGAGCAGTACTTC,CAWEGNHEQYF
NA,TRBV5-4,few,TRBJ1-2,TGTGCCAGCAGCTTGTTGTCCAACTATGGCTACACCTTC,CASSLLSNYGYTF
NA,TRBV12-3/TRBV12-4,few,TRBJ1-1,TGTGCCAGCAGCCTGTCTGGAGAGAACACTGAAGCTTTCTTT,CASSLSGENTEAFF
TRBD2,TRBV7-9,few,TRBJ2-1,TGTGCCAGCTCTGAGTCGACTAGCGGTGCCTACAATGAGCAGTTCTTC,CASSESTSGAYNEQFF
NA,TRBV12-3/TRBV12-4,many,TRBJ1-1,TGTGCCAGCAGCCTCGGGGGGGCGCCCACTGAAGCTTTCTTT,CASSLGGAPTEAFF
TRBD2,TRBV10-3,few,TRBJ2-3,TGTGCCACCGAACTAGCGGGGCCCTCCGGAGCGCAGTATTTT,CATELAGPSGAQYF
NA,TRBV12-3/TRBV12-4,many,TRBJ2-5,TGTGCCAGCAGCACGACGGTGCAAGAGACCCAGTACTTC,CASSTTVQETQYF
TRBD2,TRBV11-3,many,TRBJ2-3,TGTGCCAGCAGCAAGGGACTAGCGGACACAGATACGCAGTATTTT,CASSKGLADTDTQYF
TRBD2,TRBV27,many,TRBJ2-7,TGTGCCAGCAGTTCCCCGGTGGTGGATAGCGGGAGGCACGAGCAGTACTTC,CASSSPVVDSGRHEQYF
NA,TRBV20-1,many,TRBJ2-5,TGCAGTGCTAGAGTAGTGGAGGGTGAGGAGACCCAGTACTTC,CSARVVEGEETQYF
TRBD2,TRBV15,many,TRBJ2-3,TGTGCCACCAGCAGAGATTTGAGACTAGCGGGACCAGATACGCAGTATTTT,CATSRDLRLAGPDTQYF
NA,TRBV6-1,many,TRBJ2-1,TGTGCCAGCAGTGCCACTAGTTCGGACTACAATGAGCAGTTCTTC,CASSATSSDYNEQFF
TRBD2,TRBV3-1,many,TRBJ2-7,TGTGCCAGCAGCCACTTTACGACTAGCGGGAGATACGAGCAGTACTTC,CASSHFTTSGRYEQYF
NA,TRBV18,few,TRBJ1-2,TGTGCCAGCTCACCTGGGACCGACCCTAAGTATGGCTACACCTTC,CASSPGTDPKYGYTF
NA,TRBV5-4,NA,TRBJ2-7,TGTGCCAGCAGCTTGGGTGGAACCTACGAGCAGTACTTC,CASSLGGTYEQYF
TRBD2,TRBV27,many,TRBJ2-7,TGTGCCAGCAGTTTGGGGACTAGCTACGAGCAGTACTTC,CASSLGTSYEQYF
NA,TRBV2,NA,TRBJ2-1,TGTGCCAGCAGTGAGGACTACAATGAGCAGTTCTTC,CASSEDYNEQFF
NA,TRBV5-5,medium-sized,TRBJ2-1,TGTGCCAGCAGCTTTGGTCGGTTTTCCTACAATGAGCAGTTCTTC,CASSFGRFSYNEQFF
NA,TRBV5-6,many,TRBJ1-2,TGTGCCAGCAGCTTCACGGGAAGCTATGGCTACACCTTC,CASSFTGSYGYTF
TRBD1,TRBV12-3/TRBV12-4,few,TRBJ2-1,TGTGCCAGCAGTTTACTGACAGGGGGCGGGTTCGATGAGCAGTTCTTC,CASSLLTGGGFDEQFF
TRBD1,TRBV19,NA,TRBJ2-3,TGTGCCAGTAGTATGACAGGGGATAGCACAGATACGCAGTATTTT,CASSMTGDSTDTQYF
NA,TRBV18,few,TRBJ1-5,TGTGCCAGCTCACCAACGGGGAATCAGCCCCAGCATTTT,CASSPTGNQPQHF
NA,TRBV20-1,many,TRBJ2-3,TGCAGTGCGGTATTAACCCCCTACACAGATACGCAGTATTTT,CSAVLTPYTDTQYF
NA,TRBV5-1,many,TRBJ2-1,TGCGCCAGCACCAGAAGGGGGGAGGGCCTGCTCTACAATGAGCAGTTCTTC,CASTRRGEGLLYNEQFF
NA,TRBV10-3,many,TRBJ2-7,TGTGCCATCAGTGAGTCGGACAGCTCCTACGAGCAGTACTTC,CAISESDSSYEQYF
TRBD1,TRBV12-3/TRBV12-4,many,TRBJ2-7,TGTGCCAGCAGAGACGGGACAGACTACGAGCAGTACTTC,CASRDGTDYEQYF
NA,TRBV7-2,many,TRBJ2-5,TGTGCCAGCAGCTTAGAGCCCTCCGCCCAGTACTTC,CASSLEPSAQYF
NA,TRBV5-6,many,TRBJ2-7,TGTGCCAGCAGCTTGGGGGACAACTACGAGCAGTACTTC,CASSLGDNYEQYF